This TCR beta chain was profiled in a study of cytomegalovirus exposure and HLA in healthy donors. Overall study results and limits: Later, an analysis found that TCR clusters from the first cohort tended to co-occur in the 90 to 150 validation repertoires.

A remark on this clone: The antigen remains unidentified.

Measured with immunoSEQ multiplex PCR; TCRdb has only the in-frame clones, and not every one. The sample yields under 200,000 clones, roughly nine tenths seen once. The sequence came from a man younger than 30 in good health and CMV-seropositive. Input material: PBMCs.

The CDR3 sequence is CASSLDSSSYEQYF. CDR3 sequence (DNA): TGTGCCAGCAGCTTAGACAGTAGCTCCTACGAGCAGTACTTC. The chain has TRBV11-1 and TRBJ2-7; no firm D call. With 1 base removed from V and 0 bases from J, the gap between germline ends came to 7 bases. CDR3 size: 14 residues. Germline CDR1 reads SGHAT; CDR2 reads FQDESV (reference sequence).